This is a list of T cell receptor beta chains from one sample in a study of blood T cell repertoires in COVID-19. Repertoires were generated with immunoSEQ multiplex PCR, while TCRdb's copy carries only in-frame clones and drops some. The repertoire holds some 380,000 clones, with approximately 80% as singletons. The source material was peripheral blood. The receptors originated from a human donor with acute or convalescent COVID-19. The donor label of this sample is uncertain. Both conserved end residues are part of each CDR3. The D gene is left open where the match is weak. Clone size appears in some rows only: once, few, many, or a class for an expanded clone.

j_gene	abundance	v_gene	d_gene	CDR3aa	CDR3nt
TRBJ2-1	NA	TRBV5-1	NA	CASSVGQNWDEQFF	TGCGCCAGCAGCGTAGGACAGAACTGGGATGAGCAGTTCTTC
TRBJ2-1	NA	TRBV18	TRBD2	CASSPQPFLAGGGNEQFF	TGTGCCAGCTCACCCCAACCCTTTCTAGCGGGAGGGGGCAATGAGCAGTTCTTC
TRBJ2-3	NA	TRBV7-2	NA	CASSLGRTGSTDTQYF	TGTGCCAGCAGCTTAGGTCGCACAGGGAGCACAGATACGCAGTATTTT
TRBJ1-6	NA	TRBV19	TRBD1	CASKKTGGTNSPLHF	TGTGCCAGTAAGAAGACAGGGGGTACTAATTCACCCCTCCACTTT
TRBJ2-7	NA	TRBV19	NA	CASSIRLGGSYEQYF	TGTGCCAGTAGTATAAGACTGGGGGGCTCCTACGAGCAGTACTTC
TRBJ1-1	once	TRBV6-5	NA	CASLDRGWNTEAFF	TGTGCCAGCCTGGACCGGGGATGGAACACTGAAGCTTTCTTT
TRBJ2-2	NA	TRBV11-2	NA	CASSLYSIGGGELFF	TGTGCCAGCAGCTTATACTCCATAGGGGGCGGGGAGCTGTTTTTT
TRBJ2-2	NA	TRBV6-5	TRBD1	CASVQGAIGELFF	TGTGCCAGCGTCCAGGGGGCGATCGGGGAGCTGTTTTTT
TRBJ2-7	few	TRBV30	TRBD1	CAWSPKGGQGSEQYF	TGTGCCTGGAGTCCGAAAGGGGGACAGGGCTCCGAGCAGTACTTC
TRBJ2-5	NA	TRBV11-2	NA	CASSPRWVRETQYF	TGTGCCAGCAGCCCGAGGTGGGTCCGGGAGACCCAGTACTTC
TRBJ1-1	NA	TRBV6-5	NA	CASSSPGFNTEAFF	TGTGCCAGCAGTTCCCCGGGATTTAACACTGAAGCTTTCTTT
TRBJ1-1	NA	TRBV28	TRBD1	CASSFRGLADTEAFF	TGTGCCAGCAGTTTCAGGGGGTTGGCGGACACTGAAGCTTTCTTT
TRBJ2-7	few	TRBV2	TRBD1	CASSRGLSYEQYF	TGTGCCAGCAGCAGGGGGCTATCCTACGAGCAGTACTTC
TRBJ2-3	NA	TRBV29-1	NA	CSVGGSTDTQYF	TGCAGCGTAGGAGGGTCCACAGATACGCAGTATTTT
TRBJ2-7	NA	TRBV6-5	NA	CASSPGLQAYEQYF	TGTGCCAGCAGTCCAGGGCTTCAGGCCTACGAGCAGTACTTC
TRBJ2-2	NA	TRBV11-2	NA	CASSLVAGVVTGELFF	TGTGCCAGCAGCTTAGTCGCAGGGGTGGTCACCGGGGAGCTGTTTTTT
TRBJ1-5	NA	TRBV19	TRBD1	CASSVGQGRDQPQHF	TGTGCCAGTAGTGTGGGACAGGGAAGGGATCAGCCCCAGCATTTT
TRBJ2-7	many	TRBV2	NA	CASALGSYEQYF	TGTGCCAGCGCTCTAGGTTCCTACGAGCAGTACTTC
TRBJ2-1	NA	TRBV18	TRBD2	CASSPLAGGNNEQFF	TGTGCCAGCTCACCACTAGCGGGGGGGAACAATGAGCAGTTCTTC
TRBJ1-2	NA	TRBV6-6	NA	CASSYSDSPVYGYTF	TGTGCCAGCAGTTACTCGGACAGCCCCGTCTATGGCTACACCTTC
TRBJ2-7	NA	TRBV30	NA	CACGRDGSSYEQYF	TGTGCCTGCGGCCGGGACGGGAGCTCCTACGAGCAGTACTTC
TRBJ2-1	NA	TRBV12-3/TRBV12-4	NA	CASTNRYNEQFF	TGTGCCAGCACGAACAGATACAATGAGCAGTTCTTC
TRBJ1-4	NA	TRBV12-3/TRBV12-4	NA	CASRPQGREKLFF	TGTGCCAGCAGGCCACAGGGTCGTGAAAAACTGTTTTTT
TRBJ2-2	NA	TRBV6-1	NA	CASSEEGLTGELFF	TGTGCCAGCAGTGAGGAGGGATTGACCGGGGAGCTGTTTTTT
TRBJ1-5	NA	TRBV6-5	TRBD1	CASRTGGGQPQHF	TGTGCCAGCAGAACAGGGGGGGGTCAGCCCCAGCATTTT
TRBJ2-2	NA	TRBV19	NA	CASSKVTAGGELFF	TGTGCCAGTAGTAAGGTGACAGCGGGCGGGGAGCTGTTTTTT
TRBJ2-3	many	TRBV30	NA	CAWTRGSGSSTDTQYF	TGTGCCTGGACCAGAGGGAGCGGATCTAGCACAGATACGCAGTATTTT
TRBJ1-1	few	TRBV5-1	TRBD1	CASSPRVGQGAAEAFF	TGCGCCAGCAGCCCACGGGTAGGGCAGGGGGCGGCTGAAGCTTTCTTT
TRBJ1-1	NA	TRBV6-5	NA	CASGGKVPEAFF	TGTGCCAGCGGGGGCAAGGTCCCTGAAGCTTTCTTT
TRBJ2-5	NA	TRBV2	TRBD2	CASKRGLQETQYF	TGTGCCAGTAAGCGGGGGCTCCAAGAGACCCAGTACTTC
TRBJ1-1	once	TRBV7-2	TRBD1	CASSYLGQGGTEAFF	TGTGCCAGCAGCTACTTAGGACAGGGAGGCACTGAAGCTTTCTTT
TRBJ2-1	NA	TRBV6-1	TRBD2	CASSEFGGGLYNEQFF	TGTGCCAGCAGTGAATTCGGCGGGGGGCTGTACAATGAGCAGTTCTTC
TRBJ1-2	NA	TRBV27	TRBD1	CASSWTGSTVMGYGYTF	TGTGCCAGCAGTTGGACAGGTTCAACAGTCATGGGCTATGGCTACACCTTC
TRBJ1-6	NA	TRBV5-1	NA	CASSLDLQGSSPLHF	TGCGCCAGCAGCTTGGATTTACAGGGAAGTTCACCCCTCCACTTT
TRBJ1-2	NA	TRBV27	TRBD1	CASSSRQGQGINYGYTF	TGTGCCAGCAGTTCTAGACAGGGCCAAGGGATTAACTATGGCTACACCTTC
TRBJ2-1	NA	TRBV6-5	NA	CASSFEGPGRNEQFF	TGTGCCAGCAGTTTCGAGGGCCCGGGAAGGAATGAGCAGTTCTTC
TRBJ2-5	NA	TRBV6-6	TRBD2	CASRLAGRVETQYF	TGTGCCAGCAGACTAGCGGGGAGAGTGGAGACCCAGTACTTC
TRBJ1-4	NA	TRBV7-2	NA	CASSLAPRATNEKLFF	TGTGCCAGCAGCTTAGCCCCCAGGGCAACTAATGAAAAACTGTTTTTT
TRBJ1-5	NA	TRBV30	NA	CAWSLGGGYQPQHF	TGTGCCTGGAGTCTCGGGGGGGGGTATCAGCCCCAGCATTTT
TRBJ1-2	NA	TRBV4-2	NA	CASSQDLSGGRDYGYTF	TGTGCCAGCAGCCAAGATTTATCCGGGGGTCGTGACTATGGCTACACCTTC
TRBJ1-5	NA	TRBV11-2	NA	CASSLGQYSNQPQHF	TGTGCCAGCAGCTTAGGGCAGTATAGCAATCAGCCCCAGCATTTT
TRBJ2-7	few	TRBV6-5	TRBD2	CASSFQPGLATQYF	TGTGCCAGCAGTTTCCAACCGGGACTAGCGACGCAGTACTTC
TRBJ2-4	once	TRBV27	NA	CASSQRGVAGLSIQYF	TGTGCCAGCAGCCAAAGGGGTGTCGCTGGGTTGAGCATTCAGTACTTC
TRBJ1-2	NA	TRBV2	TRBD1	CASRDRLYGYTF	TGTGCCAGCCGGGACAGGCTCTATGGCTACACCTTC
TRBJ1-1	NA	TRBV2	NA	CASSYSPTVPIVLGTEAFF	TGTGCCAGCAGCTACAGCCCGACAGTCCCTATCGTTCTAGGCACTGAAGCTTTCTTT
TRBJ2-3	NA	TRBV4-2	NA	CASSQNSGTDTQYF	TGTGCCAGCAGCCAAAATAGCGGCACAGATACGCAGTATTTT
TRBJ2-7	NA	TRBV18	NA	CASSLYHRAYEQYF	TGTGCCAGCTCACTTTATCACCGCGCCTACGAGCAGTACTTC
TRBJ2-7	NA	TRBV7-8	TRBD1	CASSTRPRGLSYEQYF	TGTGCCAGCAGCACCCGTCCCAGGGGGCTCTCCTACGAGCAGTACTTC
TRBJ2-5	NA	TRBV18	NA	CASSRKEGLARGTQYF	TGTGCCAGCTCCAGAAAGGAGGGCCTAGCAAGAGGGACCCAGTACTTC
TRBJ1-1	NA	TRBV3-1/TRBV3-2	NA	CASSQTTRRGNTEAFF	TGTGCCAGCAGCCAAACGACCCGAAGGGGGAACACTGAAGCTTTCTTT
TRBJ2-3	NA	TRBV6-5	NA	CASFRGWTGTDTQYF	TGTGCCAGCTTCAGGGGATGGACTGGCACAGATACGCAGTATTTT
TRBJ1-2	NA	TRBV29-1	NA	CSGAGLGYGYTF	TGCAGTGGGGCCGGATTAGGCTATGGCTACACCTTC
TRBJ2-5	NA	TRBV29-1	NA	CSVEDSPGGAMTYGETQYF	TGCAGCGTTGAAGATTCTCCGGGGGGCGCAATGACTTATGGAGAGACCCAGTACTTC